The 18 T cell receptor beta chains reported below all come from one sample, sequenced in a study of T cells in Graves' hyperthyroidism and ophthalmopathy. The source material, RNA transcripts, was used to amplify TCR beta CDR3 regions. A set of HTBI primers served as the primers for a first-round RT-PCR of the TCR CDR3. TCRdb itself ran the multiplex PCR reads through MiXCR, one entry per CDR3 protein. The sample shows roughly 500,000 distinct CDR3 sequences, roughly 13% of them seen only once. Sequencing was carried out using blood. Receptors originate from a woman aged 30 to 39 with Graves' hyperthyroidism that later progressed to Graves' ophthalmopathy.

The DNA of the CDR3 is TGTGCCAGTAGTGACCTTCGGGGTAACCCTGCCGAGCAGTACTTC. It specifies CASSDLRGNPAEQYF. This chain uses TRBV19 with TRBJ2-7; weak D call: TRBD2 (5 bases). Germline CDR1 is LNHDA and CDR2 is SQIVND (reference sequence). V lost 5 bases and J 6 bases, leaving 20 bases between the germline ends. The CDR3 runs 15 residues.

As regards this clonotype: A much larger clone differs by one base, so this may be a read error. The chain joins TRBV5-1 to TRBJ1-1; D possibly corresponds to TRBD1 (6 bases). The CDR3 has 14 residues. From germline, CDR1 is SGHRS and CDR2 YFSETQ. This CDR3 is CASSLGTVLTEASF. In nucleotides, the CDR3 is TGCGCCAGCAGCTTGGGGACAGTGTTGACTGAAGCTTCCTTT.

The chain has TRBV7-2 and TRBJ2-1; 7 bases line up with TRBD2. V lost 4 bases and J lost 1; bases outside the gene matches: 10. Germline assignment: CDR1 SGHTA and CDR2 FQGNSA. The CDR3 is made up of 17 amino acids. Here the CDR3 DNA reads TGTGCCAGCAGCTCACGGGCGGGAGTGGGGTCCTACAATGAGCAGTTCTTC. Its protein product is CASSSRAGVGSYNEQFF.

This clonotype was recorded at least ten times. V gene TRBV20-1 combines with J gene TRBJ2-7; D call uncertain. The length of the CDR3 is 13 residues. Germline CDR1 reads DFQATT; CDR2 reads SNEGSKA (reference sequence). V lost 5 bases to trimming and J lost 5 bases, with 16 bases between them. The CDR3 bases are TGCAGTGCTCTTGAACCAATGGCCAACGAGCAGTACTTC. This translates into CSALEPMANEQYF.

The chain carries TRBV9 and TRBJ2-1; the D is unclear. The V end was cut by 1 base, the J end by 8 bases, with 10 bases between. CDR1 SGDLS and CDR2 YYNGEE come from the germline V gene. The CDR3 is 13 amino acids. The chain's CDR3 is CASSVSPAHEQFF. CDR3 in DNA: TGTGCCAGCAGCGTATCCCCCGCCCATGAGCAGTTCTTC.

This clonotype was seen at least ten times. The rearrangement joins TRBV24-1 to TRBJ2-1; 10 bases fit TRBD1. The germline CDR1 and CDR2 sequences are KGHDR and SFDVKD. After removal of 4 bases from V and 7 bases from J, the junction contained 3 bases not matched to a gene. The CDR3 is 14 amino acids. This CDR3 is CATSESGQGNEQFF. DNA of the CDR3: TGTGCCACCAGTGAGTCGGGACAGGGGAATGAGCAGTTCTTC.

This clonotype was picked up many times. The chain combines TRBV30 with TRBJ1-2, with 8 positions matching TRBD1. Germline CDR1 and CDR2: GTSNPN and SVGIG (reference sequence). V lost 2 bases and J lost 8; bases outside the gene matches: 7. The CDR3 is 13 residues long. CDR3 bases: TGTGCCTGGAGTCTCCAGGGGGCTGGCGGCTACACCTTC. It is translated as CAWSLQGAGGYTF.

This clonotype was observed at least ten times. The gene calls are TRBV5-1 and TRBJ2-7; TRBD2 matches 13 bases. Germline V CDR1 and CDR2: SGHRS, YFSETQ. This CDR3 contains 16 residues. Trimming removed 0 bases from V and 3 bases from J; junction bases left unmatched: 3. CDR3 sequence reads: CASSLAGLAGYYEQYF. CDR3 DNA: TGCGCCAGCAGCTTGGCGGGACTAGCGGGATACTACGAGCAGTACTTC.

This clonotype has a count of ten or more. The gene calls are TRBV24-1 and TRBJ1-2; 9 bases are shared with TRBD1. V shed 4 bases and J 6 bases; nucleotides not matched to a gene: 2. The length of the CDR3 is 13 residues. CDR1 is KGHDR and CDR2 is SFDVKD in the germline V gene. The CDR3 DNA sequence: TGTGCCACCAGTGAACGGACAGGGGATGGCTACACCTTC. Residues: CATSERTGDGYTF.

The genes are TRBV28 and TRBJ1-5; 10 bases agree with TRBD1. With 2 bases clipped from V and 6 bases from J, the junction kept 4 bases outside the gene matches. CDR1 and CDR2 from the germline V gene are MDHEN and SYDVKM. CDR3 length: 15 amino acids. Here the CDR3 DNA reads TGTGCCAGCAGTTTAAGGGACAGGGGTGCTCAGCCCCAGCATTTT. Translating it yields CASSLRDRGAQPQHF.

This clonotype was counted at least ten times. This chain links TRBV4-1 with TRBJ1-1; maybe TRBD1 (6 bases). Germline-derived CDR1 and CDR2 are MGHRA and YSYEKL. V dropped 1 base and J dropped 5 bases, with 11 bases sitting between them. This CDR3 has 14 residues. The CDR3 DNA reads as TGCGCCAGCAGCCAAGGGGGGCGAGGGACTGAAGCTTTCTTT. As protein: CASSQGGRGTEAFF.

This clonotype came up many times. This chain links TRBV6-5 with TRBJ2-3, with no clear D. The length of the CDR3 is 17 residues. V was trimmed by 1 base and J by 1 base, leaving 15 bases between them. From germline, CDR1 is MNHEY and CDR2 SVGAGI. CDR3 sequence reads: CASSYLIRAEGTDTQYF. For the CDR3, the DNA is TGTGCCAGCAGTTACTTGATCCGAGCAGAGGGCACAGATACGCAGTATTTT.

This clonotype was detected many times. The V and J genes are TRBV20-1 and TRBJ1-4, with D hard to call. V lost 3 bases to trimming and J lost 8 bases, with 10 bases between them. Germline CDR1 DFQATT, CDR2 SNEGSKA (reference sequence). CDR3 size: 12 residues. CDR3 loop: CSASSAAEKLFF. In DNA form, the CDR3 reads TGCAGTGCTAGTTCAGCTGCAGAAAAACTGTTTTTT.

This clonotype was counted many times. The chain joins TRBV12-3 or TRBV12-4 to TRBJ1-4, with 12 bases that match TRBD1. The ends lost 5 bases at V and 7 bases at J; junction bases unmatched: 8. CDR3 length: 16 residues. CDR3 sequence (DNA): TGTGCCAGCAGTCCGGGACAGGGGGCGCGGGGTGAAAAACTGTTTTTT. Translation: CASSPGQGARGEKLFF.

This clonotype was observed at least ten times. The gene calls are TRBV5-8 and TRBJ2-2; D might be TRBD1 (5 bases). V dropped 5 bases and J dropped 6 bases, with 17 bases sitting between them. The CDR3 has 15 amino acids. CDR1 and CDR2 from the germline V gene are SGHTS and YDEGEE. The CDR3 nucleotides are TGTGCCAGCAGTTCCCTCCTCAGGGAAGCCGGGGAGCTGTTTTTT. Its protein product is CASSSLLREAGELFF.

This clonotype was found many times. The V gene is TRBV30, the J gene TRBJ1-5, with 9 bases lining up with TRBD1. The V gene's germline CDR1 is GTSNPN and CDR2 SVGIG (reference sequence). After removal of 2 bases from V and 7 bases from J, the junction contained 3 bases not matched to a gene. The length of the CDR3 is 13 residues. CDR3 residues: CAWSRDREQPQHF. CDR3 nucleotides: TGTGCCTGGAGTCGGGACAGGGAACAGCCCCAGCATTTT.

In this sample, this clonotype turned up many times. The chain couples TRBV27 to TRBJ2-7; tentatively, D is TRBD1 (6 bases). Between the trimmed V and J ends, which lost 2 bases and 3 bases, there was a span of 8 bases. This CDR3 contains 13 residues. CDR1 is MNHEY and CDR2 is SMNVEV in the germline V gene (reference sequence). CDR3 residues: CASSLGQLYEQYF. For the CDR3, the DNA is TGTGCCAGCAGTTTAGGACAGCTCTACGAGCAGTACTTC.

There are many counts of this clonotype. This rearrangement joins TRBV10-3 to TRBJ2-5, with 7 positions matching TRBD2. Unmatched junction bases numbered 8, after V lost 0 bases and J lost 1 base. CDR1 and CDR2 from the germline V gene are ENHRY and SYGVKD. This CDR3 has 17 residues. CDR3: CAISESTLAGVQETQYF. The CDR3 DNA follows: TGTGCCATCAGTGAGTCGACTCTGGCGGGAGTCCAAGAGACCCAGTACTTC.